The 32 T cell receptor beta chains reported below all come from one sample, sequenced in a study of blood T cell repertoires in COVID-19. Produced via immunoSEQ multiplex PCR; TCRdb's table is partial and in-frame only. The table records roughly 80,000 clones, 70% to 85% of them present only once. The specimen was peripheral blood. Source of these receptors: a human donor in a cohort sampled during active COVID-19.

This clone was recorded a few times. This chain joins TRBV30 and TRBJ1-4; D gene unclear. The CDR3 runs to 14 residues. The V gene lost 0 bases and the J gene lost 1 base, with 6 bases spanning the gap. Germline V lookup: CDR1 GTSNPN, CDR2 SVGIG (reference sequence). The CDR3 loop is CAWSVQITNEKLFF. The CDR3 nucleotides read TGTGCCTGGAGTGTGCAGATAACTAATGAAAAACTGTTTTTT.

The chain employs TRBV5-4 and TRBJ2-1; TRBD1 matches at 8 bases. The CDR3 is 13 amino acids. The trim removed 6 bases at V and 7 bases at J, leaving 6 bases unmatched. Germline CDR1 is SGHNT and CDR2 is YYREEE (reference sequence). The CDR3 here is CASTLQGANEQFF. The CDR3 nucleotides are TGTGCCAGCACCCTCCAGGGGGCGAATGAGCAGTTCTTC.

The chain combines TRBV5-1 with TRBJ1-4; TRBD1 might be the D (5 bases). The ends were cut back, 2 bases at V and 6 bases at J, with 11 bases in the middle. In germline, CDR1 is SGHRS, CDR2 YFSETQ. This CDR3 has 14 residues. The CDR3 bases are TGCGCCAGCAGCTTCGGACAAGGACATGAAAAACTGTTTTTT. The encoded protein is CASSFGQGHEKLFF.

With respect to this clone: The identical CDR3 is also encoded by other nucleotide sequences in the sample. This chain links TRBV3-1 (or the pseudogene TRBV3-2) with TRBJ2-6, with a weak D call TRBD1 (5 bases). The CDR3 is 16 amino acids. V lost 0 bases, J lost 0 bases, and 6 bases lay in between. The germline V gene encodes CDR1 LGHDT and CDR2 YNNKEL (reference sequence). The CDR3, as DNA: TGTGCCAGCAGCCAAGATGACAGCTCTGGGGCCAACGTCCTGACTTTC. Its translation: CASSQDDSSGANVLTF.

The rearrangement links TRBV9 to TRBJ2-7, with 7 bases identical to TRBD2. The V and J ends lost 7 bases and 2 bases, in that order; junction bases with no gene match: 3. There are 12 residues in the CDR3. Germline V gives CDR1 SGDLS, CDR2 YYNGEE. The CDR3 coding sequence is TGTGCCAGCGGGGGGGACCCCTACGAGCAGTACTTC. As protein: CASGGDPYEQYF.

This chain joins TRBV20-1 and TRBJ2-5; TRBD2 might be the D (6 bases). The V end was cut by 6 bases, the J end by 4 bases, with 9 bases between. The CDR3 length is 11 residues. Germline V gene sequence: CDR1 DFQATT, CDR2 SNEGSKA (reference sequence). The CDR3 protein is CSAGAGETQYF. DNA of the CDR3: TGCAGTGCGGGAGCGGGAGAGACCCAGTACTTC.

This chain links TRBV5-4 with TRBJ2-7; D might be TRBD1 (6 bases). Trimming left V 4 bases short and J 2 bases short, with 13 bases between. This CDR3 is built from 14 residues. Germline V lookup: CDR1 SGHNT, CDR2 YYREEE (reference sequence). The CDR3 spells CASSSPDRTYEQYF. DNA of the CDR3: TGTGCCAGCAGCAGCCCGGACAGAACCTACGAGCAGTACTTC.

The rearrangement links TRBV7-9 to TRBJ1-2; no clear D. In germline, CDR1 is SEHNR, CDR2 FQNEAQ (reference sequence). The CDR3 covers 13 residues. Deletions cut 5 bases from V and 3 bases from J, with 10 bases between. CDR3 protein: CASSVRKDYGYTF. The CDR3 bases are TGTGCCAGCAGCGTCAGGAAGGACTATGGCTACACCTTC. Full variable domain (missing parts from reference TRBV7-9 and TRBJ1-2): DTGVSQNPRHKITKRGQNVTFRCDPISEHNRLYWYRQTLGQGPEFLTYFQNEAQLEKSRLLSDRFSAERPKGSFSTLEIQRTEQGDSAMYLCASSVRKDYGYTFGSGTRLTVV.

This chain connects TRBV5-8 to TRBJ1-2, with 8 bases matching TRBD1. The V gene end was trimmed by 4 bases and the J gene end by 4 bases; junction bases not matched to a gene: 9. Per the germline V gene, CDR1 is SGHTS and CDR2 is YDEGEE. The CDR3 length is 15 residues. This chain's CDR3 is CASSPPRTGCYGYTF. The CDR3 bases are TGTGCCAGCAGCCCCCCCCGGACAGGGTGCTATGGCTACACCTTC.

The chain joins TRBV3-1 (or the pseudogene TRBV3-2) to TRBJ1-2, with D unclear. Deletions cut 1 base from V and 4 bases from J, with 4 bases between. This CDR3 comprises 12 residues. The V gene's germline CDR1 is LGHDT and CDR2 YNNKEL (reference sequence). The CDR3 protein is CASSQASYGYTF. The CDR3, as DNA: TGTGCCAGCAGCCAAGCCAGCTATGGCTACACCTTC.

The rearrangement uses TRBV12-2 and TRBJ2-7; the DNA was not used to check the table's D call, TRBD2. TRBV12-2 is a listed pseudogene. This CDR3 region has 18 residues. DNA of the CDR3: TGTGCAAGTCGCTTAGTAAGAGGGCCTTCCGGGAAGACCTACGAGCAGTACTTC. Residues: CASRLVRGPSGKTYEQYF.

The CDR3 bases are TGCGCCAGCAGCCGACCGGGACTAGCGGGGGGGCCAGTCAATGAGCAGTTCTTC. Protein sequence: CASSRPGLAGGPVNEQFF. V usage is TRBV5-1 and J usage is TRBJ2-1, with TRBD2 matching 16 bases. Trimming cost V 4 bases and J 6 bases; bases outside gene matches: 10. CDR3 length: 18 amino acids. From germline, CDR1 is SGHRS and CDR2 YFSETQ.

The gene calls are TRBV28 and TRBJ1-6; a weak D match, TRBD1 (5 bases). CDR1 is MDHEN and CDR2 is SYDVKM in the germline V gene. This CDR3 has 16 residues. V was cut by 11 bases and J by 6 bases, with 23 bases left in between. The CDR3 nucleotides read TGTGCCGGAGGACTTCTATCAACGGGGGGTAATTCACCCCTCCACTTT. This sequence encodes CAGGLLSTGGNSPLHF.

The chain joins TRBV5-1 to TRBJ2-7; 7 bases align to TRBD1. J gave up 4 bases and V 0 bases, and 4 bases lay outside the gene matches. This CDR3 region has 14 residues. The germline V gene has CDR1 SGHRS and CDR2 YFSETQ. The CDR3 protein is CASSLEGGAYEQYF. The CDR3 region has the DNA TGCGCCAGCAGCTTGGAAGGGGGCGCGTACGAGCAGTACTTC.

The J gene is TRBJ2-2, the V gene TRBV11-2; the D is unclear. Germline lookup yields CDR1 SGHAT and CDR2 FQNNGV. Trimming shortened V by 0 bases and J by 5 bases, and 16 bases separated the two germline ends. The CDR3 runs 17 residues. The CDR3 DNA follows: TGTGCCAGCAGCTTAGATAGCCGGCCTAGTTTGACCGGGGAGCTGTTTTTT. Amino acids: CASSLDSRPSLTGELFF.

The rearrangement uses TRBV6-5 and TRBJ1-3; D ambiguous. The CDR3 runs to 15 residues. V was shortened by 8 bases and J by 4 bases, with 18 bases between the two germline ends. Germline V lookup: CDR1 MNHEY, CDR2 SVGAGI. CDR3 residues: CASRGPNFAGNTIYF. CDR3 nucleotide sequence: TGTGCCAGCCGAGGGCCAAACTTCGCGGGAAACACCATATATTTT.

The V and J genes are TRBV5-4 and TRBJ2-4; 9 bases are shared with TRBD1. CDR3 length equals 15 residues. Germline lookup yields CDR1 SGHNT and CDR2 YYREEE (reference sequence). The V gene end was trimmed by 5 bases and the J gene end by 9 bases; junction bases not matched to a gene: 12. The CDR3 DNA reads TGTGCCAGCAGTCCAGTGCAGGACAGGGGAGGCATTCAGTACTTC. Its protein product is CASSPVQDRGGIQYF.

The chain couples TRBV5-1 to TRBJ2-3; D is possibly TRBD2 (5 bases). Germline V CDR1 and CDR2: SGHRS, YFSETQ. This CDR3 is built from 16 residues. Trimming cost V 2 bases and J 0 bases, with 13 bases left between them. CDR3: CASSLLGLASTDTQYF. DNA of the CDR3: TGCGCCAGCAGCTTACTAGGTTTGGCTAGCACAGATACGCAGTATTTT.

This chain joins TRBV5-4 and TRBJ1-2; TRBD1 is a possible D gene (5 bases). The CDR3 has 16 amino acids. V shed 2 bases and J shed 8 bases, with 22 bases lying between them. Per germline, CDR1 SGHNT and CDR2 YYREEE (reference sequence). The CDR3 sequence: CASSLFRDSRVGGYTF. The CDR3 DNA is TGTGCCAGCAGCTTATTCCGGGACTCTCGAGTGGGCGGCTACACCTTC.

The chain couples TRBV18 to TRBJ1-1; tentatively, D is TRBD1 (5 bases). Germline values: CDR1 KGHSH, CDR2 LQKENI. V was pared by 2 bases and J by 0 bases, with 10 bases between. CDR3 length equals 15 residues. CDR3 bases: TGTGCCAGCTCACCATCCTTAGGGGTGAACACTGAAGCTTTCTTT. Its protein is CASSPSLGVNTEAFF.

The chain joins TRBV6-1 to TRBJ2-7, with 8 nucleotides matching TRBD2. The junction had 4 bases not matched to a gene; V was cut back by 2 bases and J by 1 base. CDR3 length: 15 residues. In germline, CDR1 is MNHNS, CDR2 SASEGT. CDR3 nucleotides: TGTGCCAGCAGTGAATTGCGGGGGGCATCCTACGAGCAGTACTTC. Amino acid sequence: CASSELRGASYEQYF.

The chain combines TRBV4-2 with TRBJ1-2; D might be TRBD1 (5 bases). The CDR3 is 17 amino acids. V lost 4 bases, J lost 1 base, and 19 bases lay in between. Germline loops: CDR1 LGHNA, CDR2 YNFKEQ. The CDR3 nucleotides read TGTGCCAGCAGCCCCTGGGGGAGGGAGGGCGATAACTATGGCTACACCTTC. It codes for CASSPWGREGDNYGYTF.

This chain links TRBV19 with TRBJ2-3; 8 nucleotides agree with TRBD2. Per the germline V gene, CDR1 is LNHDA and CDR2 is SQIVND (reference sequence). The V segment lost 6 bases and the J segment 5 bases; nucleotides outside the gene matches: 10. The CDR3 totals 15 residues. The CDR3 DNA sequence: TGTGCCAGTAGGTCCGGGGGGGGCCGGGGAGATACGCAGTATTTT. This translates into CASRSGGGRGDTQYF.

Of note for this clone: An end of the junction does not agree with germline; a read error may underlie this. This chain connects TRBV5-1 to TRBJ1-6, with 7 positions matching TRBD1. This CDR3 contains 15 residues. CDR1 is SGHRS, CDR2 YFSETQ, per germline. The CDR3 bases are TGCGCCAGCAGGTTGGGTGGACAGGCGTATTCACCCCTCCACTTT. Translation gives CASRLGGQAYSPLHF. Full variable domain (outside the CDR3, taken from reference TRBV5-1 and TRBJ1-6): KAGVTQTPRYLIKTRGQQVTLSCSPISGHRSVSWYQQTPGQGLQFLFEYFSETQRNKGNFPGRFSGRQFSNSRSEMNVSTLELGDSALYLCASRLGGQAYSPLHFGNGTRLTVT.

This chain joins TRBV6-5 and TRBJ2-7, with 9 bases that match TRBD1. This CDR3 has 14 residues. The trim removed 8 bases at V and 5 bases at J, leaving 10 bases unmatched. Germline CDR1 is MNHEY and CDR2 is SVGAGI. The CDR3 reads CASEPGTGSHEQYF. CDR3 nucleotide sequence: TGTGCCAGCGAACCCGGGACAGGGTCCCACGAGCAGTACTTC.

The chain joins TRBV25-1 to TRBJ1-6, with D possibly matching TRBD1 (5 bases). Per the germline V gene, CDR1 is MGHDK and CDR2 is SYGVNS. V lost 8 bases to trimming and J lost 7 bases, with 12 bases between them. CDR3 size: 13 residues. The CDR3 here is CASSQGRNSPLHF. DNA of the CDR3: TGTGCCAGCTCCCAGGGTAGAAATTCACCCCTCCACTTT.

This clone was observed a few times. This chain's CDR3 is CASSFSYNEQFF. In DNA, the CDR3 is TGTGCCAGCAGCTTTTCTTACAATGAGCAGTTCTTC. V usage is TRBV5-6 and J usage is TRBJ2-1; D not resolved. The V end lost 2 bases, the J end lost 4 bases, and 4 bases lay between the germline ends. The V gene's germline CDR1 is SGHDT and CDR2 YYEEEE. The CDR3 consists of 12 residues.

This clone appeared a single time. V and J are TRBV10-3 and TRBJ1-1, with D unresolved. Per germline, CDR1 ENHRY and CDR2 SYGVKD. Trimming took 0 bases from V and 1 from J, leaving 12 bases between them. The CDR3 extends over 16 amino acids. The DNA for the CDR3 is TGTGCCATCAGTGAGTCAAAACGAGCGTCGAACACTGAAGCTTTCTTT. It yields the protein CAISESKRASNTEAFF.

This sequence joins TRBV30 and TRBJ2-1, with 9 bases matching TRBD1. The CDR3 totals 13 residues. V lost 0 bases, J lost 9 bases, and 3 bases stayed unmatched. Germline values: CDR1 GTSNPN, CDR2 SVGIG (reference sequence). The CDR3 loop is CAWSVTGGAEQFF. As DNA, the CDR3 is TGTGCCTGGAGTGTGACAGGGGGTGCTGAGCAGTTCTTC.

V is TRBV23-1 and J is TRBJ1-2; no clear D. TRBV23-1 is filed as an ORF, its function uncertain. V lost 1 base and J 5 bases, leaving 14 bases between the germline ends. The CDR3 covers 15 residues. The CDR3 bases are TGCGCCAGCAGTCAATTCCCTCGACGGGGATATGGCTACACCTTC. This translates into CASSQFPRRGYGYTF.

J is TRBJ1-5 and V is TRBV6-5; 7 nucleotides match TRBD1. The V and J ends lost 6 bases and 3 bases, in that order; junction bases with no gene match: 8. Looked up from germline, CDR1 is MNHEY and CDR2 is SVGAGI. The CDR3 has 15 amino acids. CDR3 sequence reads: CASRRDRYPNQPQHF. CDR3 sequence (DNA): TGTGCCAGCAGACGGGACAGATACCCCAATCAGCCCCAGCATTTT.

The chain combines TRBV15 with TRBJ2-3, with D possibly TRBD2 on 5 matching bases. The CDR3 contains 15 residues. The V and J ends lost 5 bases and 1 base respectively, with 13 bases between them. The V gene's germline CDR1 is LNHNV and CDR2 YYDKDF (reference sequence). The CDR3 loop reads CATSPAGSRTDTQYF. In DNA form, the CDR3 reads TGTGCCACCAGCCCTGCTGGGAGCCGCACAGATACGCAGTATTTT.